The 8 T cell receptor beta chains given below trace back to one sample, sequenced in a study of cytomegalovirus exposure and HLA in healthy donors. In the PCR, 60 Vbeta and 13 Jbeta primers were used. Clones were sequenced by immunoSEQ multiplex PCR, and TCRdb holds only the in-frame ones, with some missing. This specimen shows around 150,000 clones; the ten leading clones hold approximately 2.3%. Sequencing was carried out using PBMCs. The origin of the receptors is a man aged 30 to 45 in good health and CMV-seronegative.

CDR3 nucleotide sequence: TGTGCCAGCAGCCAATCACCAGCGCCGAACCAAGAGACCCAGTACTTC. Translation: CASSQSPAPNQETQYF. The rearrangement joins TRBV4-2 to TRBJ2-5, with no clear D. This CDR3 is 16 amino acids long. From germline, CDR1 is LGHNA and CDR2 YNFKEQ. Deletions cut 2 bases from V and 0 bases from J, with 13 bases between.

The V call is TRBV6-5, the J call TRBJ2-1, with D maybe TRBD1 (5 bases). The CDR3 covers 16 residues. V was trimmed by 0 bases and J by 0 bases, leaving 9 bases between them. CDR1 and CDR2 from the germline V gene are MNHEY and SVGAGI. The CDR3 reads CASSYSSDNSYNEQFF. The DNA of the CDR3 is TGTGCCAGCAGTTACTCGTCGGACAACTCCTACAATGAGCAGTTCTTC.

In nucleotides, the CDR3 is TGTGCCAGCAGCCAAGTACAGAGCGGGCGATCCTACGAGCAGTACTTC. It codes for CASSQVQSGRSYEQYF. The chain joins TRBV14 to TRBJ2-7, with a possible D match to TRBD2 (6 bases). Trimming removed 1 base at V and 1 base at J, with 14 bases between. The CDR3 contains 16 residues. The germline V gene encodes CDR1 SGHDN and CDR2 FVKESK.

V usage is TRBV15 and J usage is TRBJ2-7, with 8 bases lining up with TRBD1. Looked up from germline, CDR1 is LNHNV and CDR2 is YYDKDF (reference sequence). V shed 2 bases and J 5 bases; nucleotides not matched to a gene: 8. This CDR3 is built from 15 residues. Written as DNA, the CDR3 is TGTGCCACCAGCAGACCTACAGGGGGAACGGACGAGCAGTACTTC. This sequence encodes CATSRPTGGTDEQYF.

V and J are TRBV6-1 and TRBJ2-5, with 7 bases lining up with TRBD2. Looked up from germline, CDR1 is MNHNS and CDR2 is SASEGT. The CDR3 is 14 residues long. Losses at the gene ends were 6 bases for V and 5 bases for J; bases not matched to a gene: 9. The CDR3 nucleotides are TGTGCCAGCAGGAGGCGGGGGTCGGAGGAGACCCAGTACTTC. It codes for CASRRRGSEETQYF.

The J gene is TRBJ1-2, the V gene TRBV28; no definite D call. Germline CDR1 reads MDHEN; CDR2 reads SYDVKM. Trimming took off 5 bases at V and 4 bases at J, with 8 bases between the two ends. CDR3 length equals 12 residues. CDR3 nucleotides: TGTGCCAGCAGTCTTGTGAGCTATGGCTACACCTTC. Its translation is CASSLVSYGYTF.

The chain employs TRBV19 and TRBJ2-3; 8 positions match TRBD2. The J segment lost 3 bases and the V segment lost 7 bases, leaving 9 bases of the junction unmatched. Germline CDR1 is LNHDA and CDR2 is SQIVND (reference sequence). The CDR3 consists of 15 residues. As DNA, the CDR3 is TGTGCCAGTACCTCGACTAGCGTGGGAACAGATACGCAGTATTTT. Translating it yields CASTSTSVGTDTQYF.

This sequence joins TRBV6-5 and TRBJ1-1, with TRBD1 matching over 7 bases. Trimming cost V 0 bases and J 4 bases; bases outside gene matches: 8. The CDR3 runs to 16 residues. CDR1 and CDR2 from the germline V gene are MNHEY and SVGAGI. CDR3 in amino acids: CASSYSGVDRATEAFF. CDR3 DNA sequence: TGTGCCAGCAGTTACTCTGGAGTAGACAGGGCCACTGAAGCTTTCTTT.